The subject of this entry is one T cell receptor beta chain. Generated by immunoSEQ multiplex PCR, the TCRdb table keeps only in-frame clones and is missing some. The sample has 15,000 to 20,000 clones, 80% seen once. The entry originates in a study of tumor-infiltrating lymphocytes in localized non-small cell lung cancer. Trimming cost V 2 bases and J 5 bases, with 12 bases left between them. CDR1 and CDR2 from the germline V gene are SGHRS and YFSETQ. This CDR3 has 14 amino acids. The sequence was obtained from a human donor with non-small cell lung cancer. Sequencing used uninvolved lung tissue not adjacent to the tumor. V gene TRBV5-1 combines with J gene TRBJ2-3, with D perhaps TRBD1 (6 bases). CDR3 in DNA: TGCGCCAGCAGCTTACAGGGTTCCGAAGATACGCAGTATTTT. Translating it yields CASSLQGSEDTQYF.